Following are 9 T cell receptor beta chains from one sample sequenced in a study of T cells after yellow fever vaccination. TCRdb passed the 5' RACE reads through MiXCR, listing each CDR3 protein once. The data contain about 85,000 distinct CDR3 sequences, less than 15% of them singletons. The specimen comprised CD8+ T cells not binding an NS4B(214-222) dextramer, sorted from PBMCs, sampled about 21 days after the first yellow fever vaccination. The receptors shown here come from a man aged 18 to 30 who received the YFV17D yellow fever vaccine.

This clonotype was detected a few times. Written as DNA, the CDR3 is TGTGCCAGCAGCTTGGACAGGGGGCTAGATACGCAGTATTTT. Translated: CASSLDRGLDTQYF. The rearrangement uses TRBV7-9 and TRBJ2-3; TRBD1 matches at 11 bases. This CDR3 is built from 14 residues. The J segment lost 5 bases and the V segment lost 3 bases, leaving 1 base of the junction unmatched. The germline V gene encodes CDR1 SEHNR and CDR2 FQNEAQ (reference sequence).

This clonotype was seen a few times. This chain connects TRBV4-2 to TRBJ2-1; no clear D gene. This CDR3 is 16 amino acids long. Deletions cut 0 bases from V and 0 bases from J, with 9 bases between. Germline lookup yields CDR1 LGHNA and CDR2 YNFKEQ. As DNA, the CDR3 is TGTGCCAGCAGCCAAGATCTCGTAAGCTCCTACAATGAGCAGTTCTTC. It translates to CASSQDLVSSYNEQFF.

This clonotype was counted only a few times. The CDR3: CASSFGTASSYEQYV. The CDR3 DNA reads as TGTGCCAGCAGCTTCGGGACAGCCAGCTCCTACGAGCAGTACGTC. The V gene is TRBV5-6, the J gene TRBJ2-7; 7 nucleotides line up with TRBD1. Per the germline V gene, CDR1 is SGHDT and CDR2 is YYEEEE. V shed 2 bases, J shed 0 bases, and the junction held 5 bases outside the gene matches. This CDR3 is 15 amino acids long.

The chain has TRBV11-2 and TRBJ2-5; no reliable D call. Trimming cost V 6 bases and J 2 bases, with 7 bases left between them. Per germline, CDR1 SGHAT and CDR2 FQNNGV. The CDR3 has 12 residues. CDR3 nucleotides: TGTGCCAGCAGAAGGATGCAAGAGACCCAGTACTTC. Its protein is CASRRMQETQYF.

The rearrangement uses TRBV3-1 and TRBJ1-5, with D possibly being TRBD1 (5 bases). The CDR3 covers 15 residues. V lost 2 bases and J lost 6, with 14 bases in between. Germline V gene sequence: CDR1 LGHDT, CDR2 YNNKEL (reference sequence). The CDR3 sequence: CASSQYPGPLQPQHF. The CDR3 DNA reads as TGTGCCAGCAGCCAATACCCGGGACCACTTCAGCCCCAGCATTTT.

This rearrangement joins TRBV6-5 to TRBJ2-2, with unresolved D. The V gene's germline CDR1 is MNHEY and CDR2 SVGAGI. The V and J ends lost 1 base and 3 bases respectively, with 6 bases between them. The CDR3 is 14 residues long. CDR3 in DNA: TGTGCCAGCAGTTACTACTTAGACACCGGGGAGCTGTTTTTT. Translated, it gives CASSYYLDTGELFF.

There are a few counts of this clonotype. The rearrangement uses TRBV3-1 and TRBJ2-3; D could derive from TRBD1 or TRBD2 (5 bases each). Germline V CDR1 and CDR2: LGHDT, YNNKEL (reference sequence). CDR3 size: 15 residues. The V end was cut by 0 bases, the J end by 0 bases, with 7 bases between. The CDR3 protein is CASSQDGDSTDTQYF. CDR3 coding DNA: TGTGCCAGCAGCCAAGATGGGGACAGCACAGATACGCAGTATTTT.

The CDR3 reads CASSLSWNTEAFF. CDR3 bases: TGTGCCAGCAGTTTATCATGGAACACTGAAGCTTTCTTT. The chain couples TRBV27 to TRBJ1-1; D is uncertain. This CDR3 is 13 amino acids long. V was trimmed by 0 bases and J by 1 base, leaving 3 bases between them. The germline V gene has CDR1 MNHEY and CDR2 SMNVEV (reference sequence).

This chain joins TRBV7-2 and TRBJ1-2, with no clear D. The CDR3 sequence is 13 residues long. CDR1 and CDR2 from the germline V gene are SGHTA and FQGNSA. The V and J ends lost 5 bases and 4 bases respectively, with 11 bases between them. CDR3 coding DNA: TGTGCCAGCAGCACAACAGTCTCCTATGGCTACACCTTC. Protein: CASSTTVSYGYTF.